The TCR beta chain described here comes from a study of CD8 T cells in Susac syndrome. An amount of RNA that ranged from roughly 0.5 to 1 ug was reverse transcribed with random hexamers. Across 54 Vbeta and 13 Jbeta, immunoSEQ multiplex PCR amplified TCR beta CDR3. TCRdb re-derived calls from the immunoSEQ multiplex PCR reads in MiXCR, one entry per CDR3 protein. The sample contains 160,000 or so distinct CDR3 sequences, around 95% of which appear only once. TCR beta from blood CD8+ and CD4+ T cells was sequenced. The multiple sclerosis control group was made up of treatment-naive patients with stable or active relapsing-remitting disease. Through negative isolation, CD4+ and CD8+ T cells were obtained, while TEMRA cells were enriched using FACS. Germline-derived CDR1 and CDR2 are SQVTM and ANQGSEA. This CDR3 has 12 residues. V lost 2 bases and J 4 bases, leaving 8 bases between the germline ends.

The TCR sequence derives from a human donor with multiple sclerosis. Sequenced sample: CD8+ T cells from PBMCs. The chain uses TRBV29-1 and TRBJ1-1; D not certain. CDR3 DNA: TGCAGCGTTGAATTCGGCGTCACTGAAGCTTTCTTT. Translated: CSVEFGVTEAFF.